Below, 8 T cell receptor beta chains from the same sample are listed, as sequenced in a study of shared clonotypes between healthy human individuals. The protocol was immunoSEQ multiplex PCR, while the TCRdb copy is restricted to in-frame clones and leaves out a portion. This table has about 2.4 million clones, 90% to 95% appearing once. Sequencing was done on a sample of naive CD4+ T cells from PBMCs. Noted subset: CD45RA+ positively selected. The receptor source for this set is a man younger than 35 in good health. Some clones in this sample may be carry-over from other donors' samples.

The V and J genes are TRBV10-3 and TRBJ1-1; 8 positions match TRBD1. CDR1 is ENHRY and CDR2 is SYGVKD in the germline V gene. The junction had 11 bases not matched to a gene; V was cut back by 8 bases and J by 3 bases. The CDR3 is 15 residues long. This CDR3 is CAIRYSTGEDTEAFF. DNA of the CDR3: TGTGCCATCCGATACTCGACAGGGGAAGACACTGAAGCTTTCTTT.

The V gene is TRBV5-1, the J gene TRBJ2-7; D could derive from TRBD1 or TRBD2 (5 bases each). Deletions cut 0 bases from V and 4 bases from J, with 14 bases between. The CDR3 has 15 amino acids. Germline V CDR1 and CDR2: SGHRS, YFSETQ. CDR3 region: CASSLVGPKNYEQYF. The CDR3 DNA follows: TGCGCCAGCAGCTTGGTGGGACCGAAGAATTACGAGCAGTACTTC.

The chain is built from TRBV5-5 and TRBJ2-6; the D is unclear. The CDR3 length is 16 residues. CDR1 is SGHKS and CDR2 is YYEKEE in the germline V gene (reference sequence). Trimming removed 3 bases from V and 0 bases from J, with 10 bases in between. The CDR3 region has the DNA TGTGCCAGCAGCTCCCAAGGGATCTCTGGGGCCAACGTCCTGACTTTC. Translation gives CASSSQGISGANVLTF.

This chain's CDR3 is CASRTDNEQFF. The CDR3 DNA follows: TGTGCCAGCAGGACAGACAATGAGCAGTTCTTC. V gene TRBV6-6 combines with J gene TRBJ2-1, with a weak D call TRBD1 (5 bases). The CDR3 sequence is 11 residues long. The germline V gene has CDR1 MNHNY and CDR2 SVGAGI (reference sequence). Trimming cost V 6 bases and J 5 bases, with 5 bases left between them.

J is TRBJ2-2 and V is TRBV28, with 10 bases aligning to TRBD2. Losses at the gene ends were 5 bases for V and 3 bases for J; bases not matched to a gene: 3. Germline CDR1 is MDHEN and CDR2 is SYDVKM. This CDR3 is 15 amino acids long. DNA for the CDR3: TGTGCCAGCAGTCTAGCGGGGGTGTACACCGGGGAGCTGTTTTTT. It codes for CASSLAGVYTGELFF.

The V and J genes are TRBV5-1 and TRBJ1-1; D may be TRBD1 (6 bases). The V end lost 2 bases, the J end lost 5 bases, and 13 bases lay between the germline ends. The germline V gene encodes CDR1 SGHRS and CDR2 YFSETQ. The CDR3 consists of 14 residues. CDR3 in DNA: TGCGCCAGCAGCTTTTCAGGGGAGGATACTGAAGCTTTCTTT. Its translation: CASSFSGEDTEAFF.

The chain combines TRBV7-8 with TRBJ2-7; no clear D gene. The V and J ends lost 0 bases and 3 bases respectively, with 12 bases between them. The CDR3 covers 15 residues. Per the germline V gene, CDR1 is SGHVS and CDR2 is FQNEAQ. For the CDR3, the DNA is TGTGCCAGCAGCTTAGCGCCCACGGCCAGCTACGAGCAGTACTTC. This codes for CASSLAPTASYEQYF.

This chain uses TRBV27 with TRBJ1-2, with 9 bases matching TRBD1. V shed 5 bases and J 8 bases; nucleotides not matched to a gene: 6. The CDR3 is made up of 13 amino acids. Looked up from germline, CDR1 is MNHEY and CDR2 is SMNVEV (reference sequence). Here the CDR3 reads CASSGRDRDGYTF. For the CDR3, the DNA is TGTGCCAGCAGTGGCCGGGACAGGGACGGCTACACCTTC.